The rows below give T cell receptor beta chains drawn from one sample of a study of CD8 T cells in ankylosing spondylitis. In TCRdb, the 5' RACE reads were re-called with MiXCR into one record per CDR3 protein. This sample has 350,000 to 450,000 distinct CDR3 sequences, with 26% found just once. Sequencing was performed on blood, either unsorted or a sorted T cell fraction (not recorded which). The receptors were sampled from a male donor with ankylosing spondylitis. Both conserved end residues are trimmed from each CDR3. Each record gives: V gene, J gene, CDR3 protein.

TRBV29-1,TRBJ1-2,SAPDVDGYRGYT
TRBV2,TRBJ2-3,ASTPGTGGTDTQY
TRBV5-1,TRBJ1-6,ASSLADDSPLH
TRBV20-1,TRBJ1-6,SAEGTPNSPLH
TRBV2,TRBJ2-3,ASSWTGWDTQY
TRBV28,TRBJ2-7,ASSLVSSYEQY
TRBV20-1,TRBJ2-1,SAITGTSGYNEQF
TRBV20-1,TRBJ2-3,SARGLAGVDTQY
TRBV10-2,TRBJ1-5,ASSDYKDQPQH
TRBV28,TRBJ1-2,ASSLGGQGAYT
TRBV7-2,TRBJ2-1,ASSLATSGRYNEQF
TRBV20-1,TRBJ1-5,SAARQGAKSNQPQH
TRBV20-1,TRBJ1-1,SANNRGTGTEAF
TRBV29-1,TRBJ2-2,SVSVAQNAGELF
TRBV5-1,TRBJ2-2,ASSLTGNTGELF
TRBV29-1,TRBJ1-1,SVATGTNTEAF
TRBV6-1,TRBJ2-3,ASSEETSGRLAYSTDTQY
TRBV12-3/TRBV12-4,TRBJ1-5,ASSPGTGGGQPQH
TRBV5-1,TRBJ2-2,ASSLGAGKGDTGELF
TRBV12-3/TRBV12-4,TRBJ1-2,ASNPTGGRGYT
TRBV29-1,TRBJ1-6,SVGNRNNSPLH
TRBV5-1,TRBJ2-1,ASSIQYNEQF
TRBV20-1,TRBJ1-3,SVPDRGLGNTIY
TRBV7-9,TRBJ2-2,ASRSGINTGELF
TRBV25-1,TRBJ1-1,ASTRGPQYSEAF
TRBV5-6,TRBJ1-5,ASSLMGRGRNQPQH
TRBV4-1,TRBJ2-1,ASSQAGTSGRGEQF